This TCR beta chain was recorded in a study of T cell changes during pregnancy in multiple sclerosis. Some clones are missing from TCRdb's copy, which holds only in-frame ones; the method was immunoSEQ multiplex PCR. This table has more than 30,000 clones, nearly 90% appearing once. Germline-derived CDR1 and CDR2 are SGHTA and FQGNSA. The V end lost 4 bases, the J end lost 4 bases, and 20 bases lay between the germline ends. This CDR3 spans 17 amino acids. This clonotype was sampled from a female donor in good health, enrolled as a control in a pregnancy study. The sequencing used CD4+ T cells from peripheral blood mononuclear cells, collected in the third trimester of pregnancy. The chain is built from TRBV7-2 and TRBJ1-3, with D possibly TRBD1 on 6 matching bases. The CDR3 DNA is TGTGCCAGCAGCTCAACAACCGGGACATTGGCCGGAAACACCATATATTTT. It yields the protein CASSSTTGTLAGNTIYF.